The 12 T cell receptor beta chains reported below all come from one sample, sequenced in a study of pediatric ulcerative colitis. Here immunoSEQ multiplex PCR was the method, and the copy in TCRdb shows in-frame clones only, minus some. This table holds approximately 60,000 clones, 86% found once. The sample consisted of blood. The origin of the receptors is a boy between 10 and 17 years old with severe ulcerative colitis.

The rearrangement uses TRBV30 and TRBJ2-5; TRBD1 matches 10 bases. CDR1 is GTSNPN, CDR2 SVGIG, per germline (reference sequence). The CDR3 loop spans 14 amino acids. V gave up 2 bases and J gave up 7 bases; unmatched junction bases: 7. CDR3 sequence: CAWSTGQGMGTQYF. Written as DNA, the CDR3 is TGTGCCTGGAGTACGGGACAGGGGATGGGGACCCAGTACTTC.

This clone was detected once. The J gene is TRBJ2-1, the V gene TRBV7-3; 11 nucleotides agree with TRBD2. V shed 5 bases and J 3 bases; nucleotides not matched to a gene: 3. Germline V gene lookup returns CDR1 SGHTA and CDR2 FQGTGA. The CDR3 covers 15 residues. The CDR3 loop reads CASSRGLAVYNEQFF. CDR3 in DNA: TGTGCCAGCAGCCGGGGACTAGCGGTCTACAATGAGCAGTTCTTC.

This sequence joins TRBV11-3 and TRBJ2-7; TRBD2 matches 7 bases. Losses at the gene ends were 3 bases for V and 4 bases for J; bases not matched to a gene: 9. The length of the CDR3 is 15 residues. Per germline, CDR1 SGHNT and CDR2 YENEEA. The CDR3, as DNA: TGTGCCAGCAGCTTCCGGGACTACTCTTCTTACGAGCAGTACTTC. The encoded protein is CASSFRDYSSYEQYF. The complete variable domain, with remaining parts taken from reference TRBV11-3 and TRBJ2-7, reads EAGVVQSPRYKIIEKKQPVAFWCNPISGHNTLYWYLQNLGQGPELLIRYENEEAVDDSQLPKDRFSAERLKGVDSTLKIQPAELGDSAVYLCASSFRDYSSYEQYFGPGTRLTVT.

The CDR3 nucleotides read TGTGCCAGCAGCTTGTTCAGGGGCCAGCTGAACACTGAAGCTTTCTTT. Translation: CASSLFRGQLNTEAFF. This sequence joins TRBV5-8 and TRBJ1-1, with a possible D match to TRBD1 (6 bases). Germline-derived CDR1 and CDR2 are SGHTS and YDEGEE. This CDR3 spans 16 amino acids. Trimming shortened V by 1 base and J by 0 bases, and 13 bases separated the two germline ends.

V and J are TRBV7-2 and TRBJ2-2; D uncertain. V was pared by 5 bases and J by 0 bases, with 16 bases between. Germline loops: CDR1 SGHTA, CDR2 FQGNSA. The CDR3 has 17 amino acids. CDR3 in amino acids: CASSPTRSRTNTGELFF. As DNA, the CDR3 is TGTGCCAGCAGCCCCACCAGGTCCCGAACGAACACCGGGGAGCTGTTTTTT.

The chain is built from TRBV7-9 and TRBJ2-1; TRBD1 aligns across 9 bases. CDR1 SEHNR and CDR2 FQNEAQ come from the germline V gene (reference sequence). V lost 6 bases, J lost 8 bases, and 14 bases stayed unmatched. This CDR3 has 16 amino acids. CDR3 sequence: CASSPSLRTGAYEQFF. The CDR3, as DNA: TGTGCCAGCAGTCCTAGCCTTCGGACAGGGGCGTATGAGCAGTTCTTC.

V gene TRBV19 combines with J gene TRBJ2-3; perhaps TRBD2 as D (6 bases). The CDR3 is made up of 15 amino acids. V was shortened by 6 bases and J by 0 bases, with 13 bases between the two germline ends. CDR1 is LNHDA, CDR2 SQIVND, per germline (reference sequence). The CDR3 sequence is CASSLWRGSTDTQYF. CDR3 nucleotide sequence: TGTGCCAGTAGCTTATGGCGGGGTAGCACAGATACGCAGTATTTT.

A single count supports this clone. The chain combines TRBV7-2 with TRBJ2-1, with 9 bases aligning to TRBD2. Germline V gene lookup returns CDR1 SGHTA and CDR2 FQGNSA. This CDR3 contains 14 residues. The J segment lost 5 bases and the V segment lost 5 bases, leaving 4 bases of the junction unmatched. CDR3 loop: CASSQTSGHNEQFF. In DNA, the CDR3 is TGTGCCAGCAGCCAGACTAGCGGACACAATGAGCAGTTCTTC.

This chain uses TRBV27 with TRBJ2-7, with TRBD2 matching over 7 bases. Looked up from germline, CDR1 is MNHEY and CDR2 is SMNVEV (reference sequence). After removal of 2 bases from V and 0 bases from J, the junction contained 1 base not matched to a gene. CDR3 length: 14 residues. The CDR3 reads CASSLTSDSYEQYF. The CDR3 DNA reads TGTGCCAGCAGTTTAACTAGCGACTCCTACGAGCAGTACTTC.

The chain is built from TRBV6-1 and TRBJ2-7, with D possibly TRBD2 on 6 matching bases. The germline V gene encodes CDR1 MNHNS and CDR2 SASEGT. This CDR3 is built from 15 residues. Trimming removed 1 base at V and 0 bases at J, with 10 bases between. CDR3 nucleotide sequence: TGTGCCAGCAGTGAAGGACAGACTAGCTCCTACGAGCAGTACTTC. Its protein is CASSEGQTSSYEQYF.

The gene calls are TRBV7-9 and TRBJ2-7; possibly TRBD1 or TRBD2 for D (5 bases each). The CDR3 totals 17 residues. V was clipped by 5 bases and J by 3 bases, with 23 bases between them. Germline CDR1 is SEHNR and CDR2 is FQNEAQ (reference sequence). The CDR3 DNA reads TGTGCCAGCAGCCCAAGGGGTTCGAGGGGCCGCGACTACGAGCAGTACTTC. Its translation is CASSPRGSRGRDYEQYF.

This sequence joins TRBV5-8 and TRBJ1-4; D call uncertain. Germline CDR1 and CDR2: SGHTS and YDEGEE. There are 16 residues in the CDR3. V lost 0 bases, J lost 0 bases, and 9 bases lay in between. CDR3 coding DNA: TGTGCCAGCAGCTTGGCCGCTCAGGCAACTAATGAAAAACTGTTTTTT. It is translated as CASSLAAQATNEKLFF.